The rows below give T cell receptor beta chains drawn from one sample of a study of molecular identifiers for immune sequencing clone quantification. One entry per CDR3 protein results from TCRdb running MiXCR on the PCR reads. The sample has some 94,000 distinct CDR3 sequences; approximately 23% are singletons. The sample taken for sequencing was naive CD8+ T cells from blood, with Jurkat cell RNA spiked in. The receptors originated from a human donor in good health. Some libraries in this study had Jurkat cell RNA spiked in. The CDR3 runs from the conserved cysteine through the conserved F or W. D genes are given only for firm matches. Size tells how often a clone was seen (once, few, many) or the class of an expanded clone, and some rows leave it out.

>TRBJ1-1|many|-|TRBV5-1
CASSLAQGMNTEAFF
TGCGCCAGCAGCTTGGCCCAGGGAATGAACACTGAAGCTTTCTTT
>TRBJ2-7|-|-|TRBV4-2
CASSPGTDYEQYF
TGTGCCAGCAGCCCTGGGACGGACTACGAGCAGTACTTC
>TRBJ1-5|many|TRBD1|TRBV14
CASSQAGGSQPQHF
TGTGCCAGCAGCCAAGCAGGGGGTAGTCAGCCCCAGCATTTT
>TRBJ2-3|medium-sized|-|TRBV29-1
CSVPEPQGLTDTQYF
TGCAGCGTCCCGGAACCGCAGGGTTTGACAGATACGCAGTATTTT
>TRBJ2-3|-|TRBD2|TRBV9
CASSVGLSGPPATQYF
TGTGCCAGCAGCGTAGGCCTTAGCGGGCCCCCCGCTACGCAGTATTTT
>TRBJ2-4|few|-|TRBV5-6
CASNLGGPPNIQYF
TGTGCCAGCAACTTGGGGGGGCCGCCCAACATTCAGTACTTC
>TRBJ2-3|many|TRBD2|TRBV5-1
CASSLDSTSGYTDTQYF
TGCGCCAGCAGCTTGGATTCGACTAGCGGTTACACAGATACGCAGTATTTT
>TRBJ2-7|few|TRBD1|TRBV28
CASRPTGTGVHEQYF
TGTGCCAGCAGACCCACCGGGACAGGGGTCCACGAGCAGTACTTC
>TRBJ1-5|-|TRBD1|TRBV2
CASSAWTGGQSQHF
TGTGCCAGCAGTGCATGGACAGGGGGTCAGTCCCAGCATTTT
>TRBJ2-3|-|TRBD2|TRBV9
CASSHERGGADTQYF
TGTGCCAGCAGCCACGAGAGGGGAGGGGCAGATACGCAGTATTTT
>TRBJ2-3|many|TRBD2|TRBV5-6
CASNGERDRDTQYF
TGTGCCAGCAACGGGGAGCGGGATCGGGATACGCAGTATTTT
>TRBJ2-5|many|TRBD2|TRBV12-3/TRBV12-4
CASSGGTSGVIYQETQYF
TGTGCCAGCAGCGGCGGGACTAGCGGGGTAATATACCAAGAGACCCAGTACTTC
>TRBJ2-1|-|TRBD1|TRBV27
CASSLDRDRGVYNEQFF
TGTGCCAGCAGTTTGGACCGGGACAGGGGGGTCTACAATGAGCAGTTCTTC
>TRBJ2-7|-|TRBD2|TRBV20-1
CSASLGLAESSYEQCF
TGCAGTGCTAGTTTGGGGCTAGCGGAAAGCTCCTACGAGCAGTGCTTC
>TRBJ2-7|-|TRBD1|TRBV12-3/TRBV12-4
CASRGQGGYEQYF
TGTGCCAGCAGGGGACAGGGAGGATACGAGCAGTACTTC
>TRBJ2-2|many|-|TRBV30
CAWSVVRNTGELFF
TGTGCCTGGAGTGTAGTACGGAACACCGGGGAGCTGTTTTTT
>TRBJ2-3|few|-|TRBV7-9
CASSLVDSTDTQYF
TGTGCCAGCAGCTTAGTAGACAGCACAGATACGCAGTATTTT
>TRBJ2-1|many|TRBD2|TRBV12-3/TRBV12-4
CASSLSLAGGGWFF
TGTGCCAGCAGTTTGTCGCTAGCGGGGGGGGGATGGTTCTTC
>TRBJ2-1|few|TRBD1|TRBV12-3/TRBV12-4
CASNPGTGGLSSYNEQFF
TGTGCCAGCAATCCCGGGACAGGGGGCCTTTCCTCCTACAATGAGCAGTTCTTC
>TRBJ2-7|many|-|TRBV4-3
CASSQDPDSSYEQYF
TGCGCCAGCAGCCAAGATCCCGACAGCTCCTACGAGCAGTACTTC
>TRBJ2-3|many|-|TRBV20-1
CSARDTGAPLTDTQYF
TGCAGTGCTAGAGATACGGGGGCACCGTTGACAGATACGCAGTATTTT
>TRBJ2-7|many|-|TRBV28
CASSKSYLSSEQYF
TGTGCCAGCAGTAAATCCTACCTGTCCTCCGAGCAGTACTTC
>TRBJ2-7|many|-|TRBV5-6
CASSLGRGAYYEQYF
TGTGCCAGCAGCTTGGGCAGGGGCGCCTACTACGAGCAGTACTTC
>TRBJ2-3|many|-|TRBV24-1
CATRAASTDTQYF
TGTGCCACCAGGGCAGCGAGCACAGATACGCAGTATTTT
>TRBJ1-5|-|-|TRBV7-9
CASNPSGPGGGQLQHF
TGTGCCAGCAATCCTTCTGGCCCCGGGGGCGGGCAGCTCCAGCATTTT
>TRBJ2-3|many|TRBD2|TRBV7-9
CASSSGTQPADTQYF
TGTGCCAGCAGCAGCGGGACTCAGCCGGCTGATACGCAGTATTTT
>TRBJ1-1|once|-|TRBV11-3
CASSSGDTEAFF
TGTGCCAGCAGCTCGGGGGACACTGAAGCTTTCTTT
>TRBJ2-3|-|-|TRBV9
CASSPEGTPSTDTQYF
TGTGCCAGCAGCCCCGAGGGGACTCCAAGCACAGATACGCAGTATTTT
>TRBJ1-1|-|-|TRBV27
CASSYLGPKDTEAFF
TGTGCCAGCAGTTATTTAGGACCAAAGGACACTGAAGCTTTCTTT
>TRBJ2-7|-|TRBD2|TRBV24-1
CAADSGGEQYF
TGTGCCGCGGACAGCGGGGGCGAGCAGTACTTC
>TRBJ2-7|-|TRBD1|TRBV29-1
CSVGGQGAYEQYF
TGCAGCGTTGGTGGACAGGGGGCTTACGAGCAGTACTTC
>TRBJ1-2|many|TRBD1|TRBV27
CASSPGQGPYGYTF
TGTGCCAGCAGCCCTGGACAGGGCCCCTATGGCTACACCTTC
>TRBJ2-2|-|-|TRBV4-1
CASSQVGIGRGGELFF
TGCGCCAGCAGCCAAGTTGGGATCGGGAGAGGCGGGGAGCTGTTTTTT
>TRBJ2-7|many|-|TRBV5-4
CASSLGADRSYEQYF
TGTGCCAGCAGCTTAGGGGCAGATCGCTCCTACGAGCAGTACTTC
>TRBJ1-2|-|TRBD1|TRBV30
CAWETGGHYGYTF
TGTGCCTGGGAGACAGGGGGGCACTATGGCTACACCTTC
>TRBJ1-1|-|-|TRBV5-6
CASSLSGNMNTEAFF
TGTGCCAGCAGCCTCAGTGGCAACATGAACACTGAAGCTTTCTTT